A selection of T cell receptor beta chains follows, all from one sample in a study of T-cell memory formation after mild COVID-19. TCRdb reanalysed the 5' RACE reads using MiXCR and keeps one entry per CDR3 protein. The table includes some 330,000 distinct CDR3 sequences, 20% to 25% detected once. The sequenced material came from PBMCs or a T cell subset sorted from them (not recorded which). The origin of the receptors is an adult woman who had mild COVID-19 (a few samples of this study predate the infection). Cell type and time point are not known. The CDR3 runs from the conserved cysteine through the conserved F or W. Fields, in order: CDR3 protein, CDR3 DNA, CDR3 length, D gene, J gene, V gene, clone size. A D gene is named only where the DNA matches it firmly. Clone size appears in some rows only: once, few, many, or a class for an expanded clone.

CASSPAGWQETQYF TGTGCCAGCAGCCCGGCGGGATGGCAAGAGACCCAGTACTTC 14 NA TRBJ2-5 TRBV7-2 NA
CASSLSSDGYGYTF TGCGCCAGCAGCTTGTCCTCGGACGGGTATGGCTACACCTTC 14 NA TRBJ1-2 TRBV5-1 NA
CASSQPSSRESGYTF TGTGCCAGCAGCCAACCAAGTAGCAGGGAATCTGGCTACACCTTC 15 NA TRBJ1-2 TRBV3-1 few
CASSAGTSGVEQFF TGCGCCAGCAGCGCCGGGACTAGCGGAGTGGAGCAGTTCTTC 14 TRBD2 TRBJ2-1 TRBV5-1 many
CASSPPGVSEQFF TGTGCCAGCAGCCCCCCGGGAGTCAGTGAGCAGTTCTTC 13 NA TRBJ2-1 TRBV4-2 few
CASSPRAGRDEQYF TGTGCCAGCAGCCCAAGAGCGGGTCGGGACGAGCAGTACTTC 14 NA TRBJ2-7 TRBV12-3/TRBV12-4 NA
CASSLLKKRSGTEAFF TGTGCCAGCAGCCTCCTCAAAAAAAGGAGCGGCACTGAAGCTTTCTTT 16 NA TRBJ1-1 TRBV27 few
CASGRRGGPQETQYF TGTGCCAGCGGCCGGAGAGGGGGGCCACAAGAGACCCAGTACTTC 15 NA TRBJ2-5 TRBV6-5 few
CASSVAPGLAETQYF TGTGCCAGCAGTGTGGCTCCGGGACTAGCCGAGACCCAGTACTTC 15 TRBD2 TRBJ2-5 TRBV2 NA
CSASSGPEETQYF TGCAGTGCTAGTTCCGGTCCAGAAGAGACCCAGTACTTC 13 NA TRBJ2-5 TRBV20-1 few
CASKSGSYNEQFF TGTGCCAGCAAGAGCGGGAGTTACAATGAGCAGTTCTTC 13 TRBD2 TRBJ2-1 TRBV2 few
CASSLDRASDEQYF TGCGCCAGCAGCCTCGACAGGGCAAGCGACGAGCAGTACTTC 14 TRBD1 TRBJ2-7 TRBV5-1 many
CASRPTGTAYEQYF TGTGCCAGCAGACCAACCGGGACAGCGTACGAGCAGTACTTC 14 TRBD1 TRBJ2-7 TRBV27 NA
CASRGGQLNTEAFF TGTGCCAGCAGGGGGGGACAGTTGAACACTGAAGCTTTCTTT 14 TRBD1 TRBJ1-1 TRBV12-3/TRBV12-4 NA
CASSLFQGAPDTQYF TGTGCCAGCAGCTTATTTCAGGGGGCCCCAGATACGCAGTATTTT 15 TRBD1 TRBJ2-3 TRBV11-2 NA
CATSDPQVGSGANVLTF TGTGCCACCAGTGATCCCCAGGTTGGTTCTGGGGCCAACGTCCTGACTTTC 17 NA TRBJ2-6 TRBV24-1 NA
CSARTDSNQPQHF TGCAGTGCTAGGACAGACAGCAATCAGCCCCAGCATTTT 13 NA TRBJ1-5 TRBV20-1 many
CASSQEVLAGESATQYF TGTGCCAGCAGCCAAGAGGTCCTAGCGGGAGAGTCGGCGACCCAGTACTTC 17 TRBD2 TRBJ2-5 TRBV4-2 few
CTSSVGWHSNQPQHF TGTACCAGCAGCGTAGGGTGGCACAGCAATCAGCCCCAGCATTTT 15 NA TRBJ1-5 TRBV9 NA
CASSQVYHEQYF TGTGCCAGCAGCCAGGTATACCACGAGCAGTACTTC 12 NA TRBJ2-7 TRBV14 NA
CASRPGQGRGNQPQHF TGTGCCAGCAGACCGGGACAGGGGAGAGGCAATCAGCCCCAGCATTTT 16 TRBD1 TRBJ1-5 TRBV12-3/TRBV12-4 few
CSATGTGGYEQYF TGCAGCGCCACCGGGACAGGGGGCTACGAGCAGTACTTC 13 TRBD1 TRBJ2-7 TRBV29-1 few
CASSILGFNEQFF TGCGCCAGCAGCATCCTCGGGTTCAATGAGCAGTTCTTC 13 NA TRBJ2-1 TRBV4-1 few
CATSDLRPGGYNEQFF TGTGCCACCAGTGATTTGCGACCGGGGGGTTACAATGAGCAGTTCTTC 16 TRBD2 TRBJ2-1 TRBV24-1 few
CASSAKTGPWNGYTF TGTGCCAGCAGTGCCAAAACCGGGCCTTGGAATGGCTACACCTTC 15 NA TRBJ1-2 TRBV25-1 few
CASSSPRAGGEKLFF TGTGCCAGCAGCTCACCCCGGGCCGGTGGGGAAAAACTGTTTTTT 15 NA TRBJ1-4 TRBV7-8 NA
CASSVATQGTNTEAFF TGTGCCAGCAGCGTAGCTACACAGGGAACGAACACTGAAGCTTTCTTT 16 NA TRBJ1-1 TRBV9 few